A single sample gave rise to the 14 T cell receptor beta chains below, sequenced in a study of shared clonotypes between healthy human individuals (dated by TCRdb to about 2020). Library method: the immunoSEQ multiplex PCR assay. TCRdb re-hosts the immuneACCESS table, in-frame sequences only. Its copies lack some clones; in the studies checked, an unresolved V gene accounts for under half of them, and the cause for the rest is not known. The sample table shows about 2.2 million clones, and 85% to 95% are seen once. Of the sample, less than 2% falls within the top ten clones. CD8 naive samples were obtained by positive selection for CCR7 among CD45RO-negative cells, yielding a CD45RA+CCR7+ population from which TemRA cells were excluded. The sample was naive CD8+ T cells from PBMCs. The cell subset or site label on this specimen signifies: CD45RA+CCR7+. These TCRs come from a man aged 18 to 30 in good health. Some clones in this sample may be carry-over from other donors' samples.

The chain combines TRBV6-5 with TRBJ2-5; 8 nucleotides line up with TRBD2. CDR3 length: 16 residues. With 2 bases clipped from V and 7 bases from J, the junction kept 12 bases outside the gene matches. Germline CDR1 MNHEY, CDR2 SVGAGI. CDR3 bases: TGTGCCAGCAGTTACGGGCCTAAGCGGGAGAAAGGGACCCAGTACTTC. It codes for CASSYGPKREKGTQYF.

The chain employs TRBV7-9 and TRBJ2-3; 8 bases are shared with TRBD2. This CDR3 region has 15 residues. CDR1 is SEHNR, CDR2 FQNEAQ, per germline (reference sequence). V shed 3 bases, J shed 1 base, and the junction held 3 bases outside the gene matches. CDR3 sequence: CASSFGAGGTDTQYF. The CDR3 coding sequence is TGTGCCAGCAGCTTTGGAGCGGGAGGCACAGATACGCAGTATTTT.

The chain's CDR3 is CASSSRGLAGGWEQFF. CDR3 bases: TGTGCCAGCAGCTCGAGGGGACTAGCGGGAGGTTGGGAGCAGTTCTTC. The chain uses TRBV9 and TRBJ2-1; 15 bases align to TRBD2. Germline values: CDR1 SGDLS, CDR2 YYNGEE. CDR3 length equals 16 residues. The V and J ends lost 4 bases and 10 bases, in that order; junction bases with no gene match: 9.

The chain has TRBV11-2 and TRBJ2-5; 8 bases agree with TRBD2. CDR1 SGHAT and CDR2 FQNNGV come from the germline V gene. This CDR3 has 14 amino acids. Trimming cost V 5 bases and J 5 bases; bases outside gene matches: 7. The CDR3 DNA follows: TGTGCCAGCAGCCCCGGGACTAGGAATGAGACCCAGTACTTC. Its protein product is CASSPGTRNETQYF.

This clone has just one count. The chain carries TRBV6-5 and TRBJ2-5, with D perhaps TRBD1 (5 bases). Trimming cost V 2 bases and J 1 base, with 8 bases left between them. The germline V gene encodes CDR1 MNHEY and CDR2 SVGAGI. The CDR3 length is 14 residues. CDR3 in amino acids: CASSYAGIQETQYF. Written as DNA, the CDR3 is TGTGCCAGCAGTTACGCAGGGATCCAAGAGACCCAGTACTTC.

V is TRBV14 and J is TRBJ2-7; 14 positions agree with TRBD2. The CDR3 is 19 residues long. Looked up from germline, CDR1 is SGHDN and CDR2 is FVKESK. Trimming removed 6 bases from V and 2 bases from J; junction bases left unmatched: 15. The CDR3 DNA is TGTGCCAGCAGTCTAACAGAGACTAGCGGGAGGGCCGGGGCCTACGAGCAGTACTTC. This gives the protein CASSLTETSGRAGAYEQYF.

The V and J genes are TRBV11-2 and TRBJ2-7; unclear D gene. Germline assignment: CDR1 SGHAT and CDR2 FQNNGV. This CDR3 comprises 12 residues. The V end lost 5 bases, the J end lost 3 bases, and 8 bases lay between the germline ends. This chain's CDR3 is CASSPINYEQYF. The CDR3 coding sequence is TGTGCCAGCAGCCCGATTAACTACGAGCAGTACTTC. The variable domain in full, with the rest retrieved from reference TRBV11-2 and TRBJ2-7, is EAGVAQSPRYKIIEKRQSVAFWCNPISGHATLYWYQQILGQGPKLLIQFQNNGVVDDSQLPKDRFSAERLKGVDSTLKIQPAKLEDSAVYLCASSPINYEQYFGPGTRLTVT.

The V and J genes are TRBV28 and TRBJ1-2; possibly TRBD1 for D (5 bases). V was cut by 6 bases and J by 4 bases, with 12 bases left in between. The CDR3 contains 13 residues. Germline CDR1 is MDHEN and CDR2 is SYDVKM. CDR3 sequence: CASSLDSLYGYTF. The CDR3 DNA reads TGTGCCAGCAGCCTTGACAGCCTCTATGGCTACACCTTC.

This clone appeared a single time. The rearrangement joins TRBV7-9 to TRBJ2-7; 8 bases agree with TRBD2. This CDR3 contains 15 residues. The junction had 3 bases not matched to a gene; V was cut back by 0 bases and J by 2 bases. Germline-derived CDR1 and CDR2 are SEHNR and FQNEAQ (reference sequence). The CDR3 DNA is TGTGCCAGCAGCTTAGCGAGGGGACTAGCCTACGAGCAGTACTTC. This sequence encodes CASSLARGLAYEQYF.

The chain uses TRBV6-5 and TRBJ2-5, with 7 bases aligning to TRBD1. Germline V CDR1 and CDR2: MNHEY, SVGAGI. This CDR3 spans 13 amino acids. V lost 4 bases to trimming and J lost 6 bases; unmatched junction nucleotides: 5. The CDR3 coding sequence is TGTGCCAGCAGTTTGGGACAGACCAAGACCCAGTACTTC. Protein: CASSLGQTKTQYF.

The chain carries TRBV6-1 and TRBJ1-5; a possible D gene is TRBD1 (6 bases). The CDR3 loop spans 16 amino acids. Germline V gene lookup returns CDR1 MNHNS and CDR2 SASEGT. V lost 2 bases and J lost 5, with 16 bases in between. CDR3 in amino acids: CASSEMRGQGHQPQHF. CDR3 DNA sequence: TGTGCCAGCAGTGAAATGCGAGGGCAGGGGCATCAGCCCCAGCATTTT.

This clone was found a few times. The chain recombines TRBV30 with TRBJ1-2, with 8 nucleotides matching TRBD1. CDR3 length: 13 residues. From germline, CDR1 is GTSNPN and CDR2 SVGIG (reference sequence). The ends lost 5 bases at V and 6 bases at J; junction bases unmatched: 8. CDR3 region: CAWALDRGDGYTF. CDR3 in DNA: TGTGCCTGGGCCCTAGACAGGGGAGATGGCTACACCTTC.

V usage is TRBV28 and J usage is TRBJ1-2; D ambiguous. Germline-derived CDR1 and CDR2 are MDHEN and SYDVKM. The CDR3 has 19 residues. V lost 4 bases and J 0 bases, leaving 24 bases between the germline ends. DNA of the CDR3: TGTGCCAGCAGTTCAAATCTTCTGGCTTACACTCAAGCTAACTATGGCTACACCTTC. Translating gives CASSSNLLAYTQANYGYTF.

This chain uses TRBV28 with TRBJ2-5; 7 nucleotides line up with TRBD1. The CDR3 contains 19 residues. Trimming at V came to 3 bases and at J to 2 bases, leaving 18 bases not matched to a gene. Germline CDR1 MDHEN, CDR2 SYDVKM. The CDR3 sequence: CASSFPTSSGTASQETQYF. In DNA form, the CDR3 reads TGTGCCAGCAGTTTCCCCACTTCTTCCGGGACAGCTAGTCAAGAGACCCAGTACTTC.